Given below is one T cell receptor (beta chain) in context. The target antigen is unknown. The sample belongs to a study of shared clonotypes between healthy human individuals. Broader study findings: Enrolling few donors narrowed the genetic and exposure-history diversity that was represented.

Investigators divided CD4+ cells into CD45RA+ naive and CD45RA-negative memory subsets. The deep-level immunoSEQ assay was used. The data were produced by immunoSEQ multiplex PCR, yet TCRdb's version contains in-frame clones alone and is incomplete. The sample holds some 2,500,000 clones, roughly 90% seen once. From germline, CDR1 is SGHRS and CDR2 YFSETQ. The V gene lost 3 bases and the J gene lost 4 bases, with 18 bases spanning the gap. CDR3 length: 16 residues. The chain employs TRBV5-1 and TRBJ2-3; D is perhaps TRBD2 (6 bases). Sequencing input: naive CD4+ T cells from PBMCs. Subset in this sample: CD45RA+ positively selected. The clonotype comes from a man younger than 30 in good health. Some clones in this sample may be carry-over from other donors' samples. The CDR3 spells CASSWGDSVPPDTQYF. The CDR3, as DNA: TGCGCCAGCAGCTGGGGGGACTCCGTTCCACCAGATACGCAGTATTTT.